The 2 T cell receptor beta chains listed next were all sequenced from one sample in a study of shared clonotypes between healthy human individuals. The protocol was immunoSEQ multiplex PCR, while the TCRdb copy is restricted to in-frame clones and leaves out a portion. The sample lists about a million clones, around three quarters seen once, with about 1.5% in the top ten. Sequenced material: memory CD4+ T cells sorted from blood. Subset given: CD45RA-negative fraction. The receptor source for this set is a man between 18 and 29 years old in good health.

CDR3 sequence reads: CASSLWDRGYEQFF. The CDR3 coding sequence is TGTGCCAGCAGCTTATGGGACAGGGGGTATGAGCAGTTCTTC. The chain joins TRBV5-6 to TRBJ2-1; 11 nucleotides agree with TRBD1. The junction had 3 bases not matched to a gene; V was cut back by 2 bases and J by 8 bases. Germline V gives CDR1 SGHDT, CDR2 YYEEEE. CDR3 length: 14 residues.

The rearrangement links TRBV5-1 to TRBJ2-1; either TRBD1 or TRBD2 may fit D (5 bases each). From germline, CDR1 is SGHRS and CDR2 YFSETQ. The CDR3 extends over 14 amino acids. Trimming left V 0 bases short and J 7 bases short, with 11 bases between. The CDR3 protein is CASSLDRDGNEQFF. The CDR3 bases are TGCGCCAGCAGCTTGGATAGGGACGGTAATGAGCAGTTCTTC. Based on the CDR3 plus reference TRBV5-1 and TRBJ2-1, the full variable domain is KAGVTQTPRYLIKTRGQQVTLSCSPISGHRSVSWYQQTPGQGLQFLFEYFSETQRNKGNFPGRFSGRQFSNSRSEMNVSTLELGDSALYLCASSLDRDGNEQFFGPGTRLTVL.